The next 24 T cell receptor beta chains were all read from a single sample in a study of blood T cell repertoires in COVID-19. Sequenced by immunoSEQ multiplex PCR; TCRdb stores in-frame clones only, minus some. The sample lists around 190,000 clones, approximately 91% occurring once. Sequencing input: peripheral blood. These receptors all stem from a man in his fifties or sixties with COVID-19, enrolled during active disease.

The J gene is TRBJ1-2, the V gene TRBV7-8; D not resolved. V lost 5 bases to trimming and J lost 3 bases, with 13 bases between them. The CDR3 contains 14 residues. Germline V gene sequence: CDR1 SGHVS, CDR2 FQNEAQ. The CDR3 spells CASSLSEGYYGYTF. The CDR3 bases are TGTGCCAGCAGCCTAAGTGAGGGATACTATGGCTACACCTTC.

This clone was seen once. The chain recombines TRBV27 with TRBJ1-6; D is uncertain. The CDR3 extends over 14 amino acids. Germline V gives CDR1 MNHEY, CDR2 SMNVEV (reference sequence). The germline V and J ends were trimmed by 3 bases and 1 base, with 4 bases remaining between them. The CDR3 DNA reads as TGTGCCAGCAGTTTTCTGTCCTATAATTCACCCCTCCACTTT. Encoded protein: CASSFLSYNSPLHF.

The chain joins TRBV5-1 to TRBJ1-1; tentative D call: TRBD1 (6 bases). The CDR3 consists of 13 residues. Germline CDR1 reads SGHRS; CDR2 reads YFSETQ. V was pared by 4 bases and J by 5 bases, with 12 bases between. CDR3 protein: CASSPQGSTEAFF. The DNA for the CDR3 is TGCGCCAGCAGCCCACAGGGTTCTACTGAAGCTTTCTTT.

The DNA for the CDR3 is TGCGCCAGCAGCTTATCAGATGCTAACTATGGCTACACCTTC. It translates to CASSLSDANYGYTF. The rearrangement joins TRBV5-1 to TRBJ1-2; D uncertain. CDR3 size: 14 residues. CDR1 is SGHRS and CDR2 is YFSETQ in the germline V gene. V was trimmed by 2 bases and J by 0 bases, leaving 8 bases between them.

V usage is TRBV7-8 and J usage is TRBJ1-2, with 8 bases that match TRBD1. Germline V gene sequence: CDR1 SGHVS, CDR2 FQNEAQ. This CDR3 region has 16 residues. The J segment lost 3 bases and the V segment lost 1 base, leaving 7 bases of the junction unmatched. CDR3: CASSLVQGALDYGYTF. CDR3 DNA: TGTGCCAGCAGCTTAGTGCAGGGGGCCCTGGACTATGGCTACACCTTC. Drawing the rest from reference TRBV7-8 and TRBJ1-2, the complete variable domain is GAGVSQSPRYKVAKRGQDVALRCDPISGHVSLFWYQQALGQGPEFLTYFQNEAQLDKSGLPSDRFFAERPEGSVSTLKIQRTQQEDSAVYLCASSLVQGALDYGYTFGSGTRLTVV.

The chain links TRBV18 to TRBJ2-3, with no clear D. Between the trimmed V and J ends, which lost 0 bases and 3 bases, there was a span of 7 bases. The CDR3 spans 14 residues. Germline CDR1 reads KGHSH; CDR2 reads LQKENI. CDR3: CASSPPSETDTQYF. The CDR3 bases are TGTGCCAGCTCACCACCTTCGGAGACAGATACGCAGTATTTT.

The V call is TRBV7-2, the J call TRBJ2-2, with 10 positions matching TRBD2. Looked up from germline, CDR1 is SGHTA and CDR2 is FQGNSA. Losses at the gene ends were 4 bases for V and 0 bases for J; bases not matched to a gene: 8. The CDR3 consists of 18 residues. The CDR3 sequence is CASSSIAGGTSNTGELFF. The CDR3 nucleotides read TGTGCCAGCAGCTCAATAGCGGGGGGCACTTCGAACACCGGGGAGCTGTTTTTT.

Regarding this clone: Other nucleotide sequences in the sample specify the same CDR3. This chain links TRBV5-1 with TRBJ2-1, with 10 bases that match TRBD2. V was clipped by 0 bases and J by 6 bases; unmatched bases: 3. The CDR3 is made up of 15 amino acids. From germline, CDR1 is SGHRS and CDR2 YFSETQ. The CDR3 DNA reads TGCGCCAGCAGCTTGGTTAGCGGGGGGCTCAATGAGCAGTTCTTC. Amino acid sequence: CASSLVSGGLNEQFF.

The V gene is TRBV29-1, the J gene TRBJ1-2; 11 nucleotides match TRBD1. The CDR3 has 17 residues. V lost 1 base to trimming and J lost 2 bases; unmatched junction nucleotides: 9. Germline-derived CDR1 and CDR2 are SQVTM and ANQGSEA. The CDR3 spells CSVEALFRDRGNYGYTF. For the CDR3, the DNA is TGCAGCGTTGAAGCTCTGTTTAGGGACAGGGGGAACTATGGCTACACCTTC.

The CDR3 DNA sequence: TGCGCCAGCAGCCACGCCCAGAGGGGGGGCGCAGGGATGAACACTGAAGCTTTCTTT. Translated, it gives CASSHAQRGGAGMNTEAFF. The chain has TRBV4-1 and TRBJ1-1; D is possibly TRBD1 (6 bases). This CDR3 comprises 19 residues. Germline CDR1 and CDR2: MGHRA and YSYEKL. V shed 3 bases and J shed 0 bases, with 23 bases lying between them.

The V call is TRBV5-1, the J call TRBJ1-4, with D unresolved. Germline CDR1 is SGHRS and CDR2 is YFSETQ. V was trimmed by 0 bases and J by 8 bases, leaving 14 bases between them. This CDR3 has 15 amino acids. In nucleotides, the CDR3 is TGCGCCAGCAGCTTGGTAAACCGGGAACTCGAAAAACTGTTTTTT. Its protein product is CASSLVNRELEKLFF.

Note on this clone: Other DNA variants within this sample encode the same CDR3. This rearrangement joins TRBV7-8 to TRBJ1-6, with a weak D call TRBD1 (5 bases). CDR1 SGHVS and CDR2 FQNEAQ come from the germline V gene. V lost 5 bases, J lost 8 bases, and 25 bases lay in between. There are 18 residues in the CDR3. In nucleotides, the CDR3 is TGTGCCAGCAGCCGAACCGGGAGGGGAGGTGGAGTTGATTCACCCCTCCACTTT. Its protein is CASSRTGRGGGVDSPLHF.

V is TRBV24-1 and J is TRBJ2-5; possibly TRBD2 for D (6 bases). This CDR3 spans 16 amino acids. In germline, CDR1 is KGHDR, CDR2 SFDVKD. V shed 0 bases and J shed 4 bases, with 14 bases lying between them. CDR3 bases: TGTGCCACCAGTGATTTGAACCAGGAGGGCACAGAGACCCAGTACTTC. This translates into CATSDLNQEGTETQYF.

The chain is built from TRBV25-1 and TRBJ2-3, with TRBD2 matching over 11 bases. This CDR3 region has 15 residues. Germline V gene lookup returns CDR1 MGHDK and CDR2 SYGVNS. With 3 bases clipped from V and 4 bases from J, the junction kept 3 bases outside the gene matches. The CDR3 protein is CASSDLAGGSDTQYF. The DNA for the CDR3 is TGTGCCAGCAGTGATCTAGCGGGAGGTTCAGATACGCAGTATTTT.

The gene calls are TRBV15 and TRBJ2-1, with 7 positions matching TRBD2. Germline-derived CDR1 and CDR2 are LNHNV and YYDKDF (reference sequence). The CDR3 totals 15 residues. V was clipped by 0 bases and J by 8 bases; unmatched bases: 7. The CDR3 DNA reads as TGTGCCACCAGCAGAGACCCGAAACGGGGGGATGAGCAGTTCTTC. Amino acids: CATSRDPKRGDEQFF.

This chain connects TRBV5-4 to TRBJ2-2, with TRBD1 identical over 9 bases. Germline CDR1 and CDR2: SGHNT and YYREEE (reference sequence). The CDR3 loop spans 16 amino acids. V shed 0 bases, J shed 4 bases, and the junction held 4 bases outside the gene matches. The CDR3 spells CASSLAQTGGTGELFF. CDR3 coding DNA: TGTGCCAGCAGCTTGGCTCAGACAGGGGGCACCGGGGAGCTGTTTTTT.

The count of this clone is one. The chain combines TRBV24-1 with TRBJ1-2, with D unclear. Trimming left V 4 bases short and J 2 bases short, with 10 bases between. The germline V gene has CDR1 KGHDR and CDR2 SFDVKD. The CDR3 extends over 14 amino acids. CDR3 sequence: CATSDEARNYGYTF. The CDR3 DNA reads as TGTGCCACCAGTGACGAGGCGCGGAACTATGGCTACACCTTC.

The chain couples TRBV5-1 to TRBJ1-2; 7 bases match TRBD1. J was trimmed by 7 bases and V by 4 bases; bases with no gene match: 4. The germline V gene has CDR1 SGHRS and CDR2 YFSETQ. The CDR3 runs 12 residues. This CDR3 is CASSTGESGYTF. For the CDR3, the DNA is TGCGCCAGCAGCACAGGGGAGTCTGGCTACACCTTC.

The chain recombines TRBV15 with TRBJ2-7; D possibly corresponds to TRBD1 (6 bases). Germline CDR1 reads LNHNV; CDR2 reads YYDKDF (reference sequence). V lost 1 base, J lost 9 bases, and 19 bases lay in between. The CDR3 has 15 amino acids. This chain's CDR3 is CATSRVGETGTRQYF. The CDR3 nucleotides read TGTGCCACCAGCAGAGTTGGGGAGACGGGGACAAGGCAGTACTTC.

This clone was picked up one time. This chain uses TRBV6-5 with TRBJ2-5, with 9 bases matching TRBD1. V shed 9 bases and J 4 bases; nucleotides not matched to a gene: 6. The CDR3 contains 13 residues. The germline CDR1 and CDR2 sequences are MNHEY and SVGAGI. CDR3 nucleotides: TGTGCCAGTACAGGGGGCCCGAGAGAGACCCAGTACTTC. It codes for CASTGGPRETQYF.

V gene TRBV6-5 combines with J gene TRBJ2-7; 10 positions match TRBD2. V was pared by 5 bases and J by 5 bases, with 9 bases of the junction left unmatched. The germline gives CDR1 MNHEY, CDR2 SVGAGI. The CDR3 contains 15 residues. The CDR3 nucleotides are TGTGCCAGCAGTCCTCAGCGGGAGGGCTTCCACGAGCAGTACTTC. Amino acid sequence: CASSPQREGFHEQYF.

J is TRBJ2-2 and V is TRBV6-2 or TRBV6-3; 11 positions match TRBD2. Germline-derived CDR1 and CDR2 are MNHEY and SVGEGT. The CDR3 runs 17 residues. Germline trimming cut 4 bases from V and 0 bases from J; bases unmatched to any gene: 4. CDR3 sequence (DNA): TGTGCCAGCAGTTGGTTAGCGGGGGGGCCGAACACCGGGGAGCTGTTTTTT. Its protein product is CASSWLAGGPNTGELFF.

This clone was counted a few times. The chain employs TRBV19 and TRBJ2-1; tentative D call: TRBD1 (5 bases). CDR1 and CDR2 (germline): LNHDA, SQIVND (reference sequence). The germline V and J ends were trimmed by 7 bases and 8 bases, with 15 bases remaining between them. CDR3 size: 13 residues. The CDR3 spells CASKGAGSHEQFF. The DNA of the CDR3 is TGTGCCAGTAAAGGGGCTGGGTCCCATGAGCAGTTCTTC.

This clone has only one observation. V gene TRBV7-3 combines with J gene TRBJ2-5; a weak D match, TRBD1 (7 bases). This CDR3 spans 15 amino acids. V was shortened by 5 bases and J by 5 bases, with 18 bases between the two germline ends. Germline values: CDR1 SGHTA, CDR2 FQGTGA. CDR3 loop: CASSPGGSGGETQYF. The CDR3 DNA follows: TGTGCCAGCAGCCCAGGGGGGAGTGGAGGGGAGACCCAGTACTTC.